The clone carrying this T cell receptor beta chain turned up a few times. The sample is drawn from a study of blood T cell repertoires in COVID-19. Study in general: The cDNA or gDNA used as material had been derived from T cells, B-cell-depleted T cells, or PBMCs.

Germline lookup yields CDR1 MGHRA and CDR2 YSYEKL. The CDR3 spans 16 residues. Trimming took 3 bases from V and 2 from J, leaving 17 bases between them. The method was immunoSEQ multiplex PCR; TCRdb's version includes in-frame clones alone and lacks a portion of them. The sample consists of roughly 67,000 clones, 86% of them appearing once. The V and J genes are TRBV4-1 and TRBJ2-7, with TRBD1 as a possible D gene (5 bases). The sample taken for sequencing was peripheral blood. This receptor was obtained from a man aged 50 to 60 with active COVID-19. CDR3 sequence: CASSHSGHQLAYEQYF. In nucleotides, the CDR3 is TGCGCCAGCAGCCACTCTGGACACCAATTAGCCTACGAGCAGTACTTC.